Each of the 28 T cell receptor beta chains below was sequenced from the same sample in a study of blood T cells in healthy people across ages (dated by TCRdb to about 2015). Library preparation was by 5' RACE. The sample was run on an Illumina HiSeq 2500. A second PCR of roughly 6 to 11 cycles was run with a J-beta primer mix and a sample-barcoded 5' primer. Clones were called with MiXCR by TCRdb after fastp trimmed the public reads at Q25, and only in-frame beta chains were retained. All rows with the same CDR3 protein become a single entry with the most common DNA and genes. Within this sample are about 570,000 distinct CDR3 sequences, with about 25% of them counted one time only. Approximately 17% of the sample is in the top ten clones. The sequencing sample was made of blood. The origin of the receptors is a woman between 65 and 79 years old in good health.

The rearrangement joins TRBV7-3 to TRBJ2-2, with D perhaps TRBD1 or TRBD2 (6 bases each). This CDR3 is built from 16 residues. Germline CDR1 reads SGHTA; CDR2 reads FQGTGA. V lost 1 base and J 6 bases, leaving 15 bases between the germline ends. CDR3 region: CASSLNWGAPAGELFF. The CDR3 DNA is TGTGCCAGCAGCTTAAATTGGGGGGCGCCGGCCGGGGAGCTGTTTTTT.

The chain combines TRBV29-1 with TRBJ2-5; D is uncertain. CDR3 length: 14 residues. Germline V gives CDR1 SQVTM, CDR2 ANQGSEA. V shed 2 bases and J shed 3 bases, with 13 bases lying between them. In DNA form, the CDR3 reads TGCAGCGTTGAATCTTTTCTCTGGGAAGAGACCCAGTACTTC. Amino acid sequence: CSVESFLWEETQYF.

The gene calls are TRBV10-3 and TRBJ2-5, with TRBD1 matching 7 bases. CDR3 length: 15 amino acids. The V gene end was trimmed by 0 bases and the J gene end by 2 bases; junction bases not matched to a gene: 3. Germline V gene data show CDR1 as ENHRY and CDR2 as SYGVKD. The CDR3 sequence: CAISESRGQQETQYF. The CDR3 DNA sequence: TGTGCCATCAGTGAGTCGAGGGGACAGCAAGAGACCCAGTACTTC.

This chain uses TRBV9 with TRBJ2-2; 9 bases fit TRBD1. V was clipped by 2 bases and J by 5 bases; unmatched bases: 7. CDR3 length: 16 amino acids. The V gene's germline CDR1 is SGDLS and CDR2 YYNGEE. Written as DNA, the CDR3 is TGTGCCAGCAGCGTTGACAGGGGGTCGGCTACCGGGGAGCTGTTTTTT. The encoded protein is CASSVDRGSATGELFF.

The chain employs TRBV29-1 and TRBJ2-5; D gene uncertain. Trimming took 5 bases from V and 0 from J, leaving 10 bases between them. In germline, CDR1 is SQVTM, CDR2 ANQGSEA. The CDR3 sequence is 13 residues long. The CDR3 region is CSVTRLYQETQYF. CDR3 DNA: TGCAGCGTTACCAGGCTGTACCAAGAGACCCAGTACTTC.

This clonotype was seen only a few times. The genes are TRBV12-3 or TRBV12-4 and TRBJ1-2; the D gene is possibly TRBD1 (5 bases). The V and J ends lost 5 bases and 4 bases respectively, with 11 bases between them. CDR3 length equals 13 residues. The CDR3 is CASSKDRGYGYTF. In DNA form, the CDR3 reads TGTGCCAGCAGTAAAGACAGAGGCTATGGCTACACCTTC.

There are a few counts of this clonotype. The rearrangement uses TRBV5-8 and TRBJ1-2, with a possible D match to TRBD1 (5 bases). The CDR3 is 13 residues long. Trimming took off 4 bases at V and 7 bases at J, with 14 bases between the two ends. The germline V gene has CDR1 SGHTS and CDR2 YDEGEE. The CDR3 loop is CASSGDVRFGYTF. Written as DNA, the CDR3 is TGTGCCAGCAGCGGGGACGTCAGGTTTGGCTACACCTTC.

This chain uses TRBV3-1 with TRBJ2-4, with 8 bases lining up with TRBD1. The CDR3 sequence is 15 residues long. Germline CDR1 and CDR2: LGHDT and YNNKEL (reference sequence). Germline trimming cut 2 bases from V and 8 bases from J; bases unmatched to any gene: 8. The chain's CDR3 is CASSQSQGARDIQYF. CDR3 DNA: TGTGCCAGCAGCCAAAGTCAGGGGGCTCGGGACATTCAGTACTTC.

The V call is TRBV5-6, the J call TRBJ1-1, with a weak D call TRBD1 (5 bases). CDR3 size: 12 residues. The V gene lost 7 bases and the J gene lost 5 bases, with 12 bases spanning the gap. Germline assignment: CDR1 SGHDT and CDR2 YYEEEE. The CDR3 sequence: CASSSWGTEAFF. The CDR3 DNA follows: TGTGCCAGCTCCTCCTGGGGGACTGAAGCTTTCTTT.

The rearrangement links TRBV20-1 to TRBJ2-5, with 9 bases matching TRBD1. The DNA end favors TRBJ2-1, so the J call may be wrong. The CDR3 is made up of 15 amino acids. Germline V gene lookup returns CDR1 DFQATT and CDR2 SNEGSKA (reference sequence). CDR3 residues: CSAVTPGQGSREQFF. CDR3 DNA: TGCAGTGCTGTAACTCCGGGACAGGGATCGAGGGAGCAGTTCTTC.

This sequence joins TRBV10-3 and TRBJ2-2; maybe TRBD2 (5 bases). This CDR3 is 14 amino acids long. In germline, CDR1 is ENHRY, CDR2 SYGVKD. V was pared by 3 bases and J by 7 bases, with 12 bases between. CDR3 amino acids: CAISETGMVGELFF. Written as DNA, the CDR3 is TGTGCCATCAGTGAAACGGGGATGGTCGGGGAGCTGTTTTTT.

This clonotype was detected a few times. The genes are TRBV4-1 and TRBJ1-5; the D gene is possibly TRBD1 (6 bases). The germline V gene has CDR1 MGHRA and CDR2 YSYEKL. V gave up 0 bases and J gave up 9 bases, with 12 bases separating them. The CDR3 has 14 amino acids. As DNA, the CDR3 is TGCGCCAGCAGCCAAGAGGCAGGGGAAGCGCCCCAGCATTTT. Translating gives CASSQEAGEAPQHF.

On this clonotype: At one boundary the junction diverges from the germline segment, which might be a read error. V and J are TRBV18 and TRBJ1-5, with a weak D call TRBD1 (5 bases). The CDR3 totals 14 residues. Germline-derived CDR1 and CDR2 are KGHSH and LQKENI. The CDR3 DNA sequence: TGTGCCAGCACACCGGGGGTGCGCAATCAGCCCCAGCATTTT. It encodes CASTPGVRNQPQHF. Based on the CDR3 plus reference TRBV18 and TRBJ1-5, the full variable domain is NAGVMQNPRHLVRRRGQEARLRCSPMKGHSHVYWYRQLPEEGLKFMVYLQKENIIDESGMPKERFSAEFPKEGPSILRIQQVVRGDSAAYFCASTPGVRNQPQHFGDGTRLSIL.

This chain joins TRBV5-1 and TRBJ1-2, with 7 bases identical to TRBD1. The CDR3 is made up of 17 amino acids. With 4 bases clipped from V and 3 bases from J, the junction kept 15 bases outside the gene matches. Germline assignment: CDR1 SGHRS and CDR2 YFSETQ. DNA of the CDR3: TGCGCCAGCAGCCCGTCCGAAAGACAGGGAAAGGACTATGGCTACACCTTC. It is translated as CASSPSERQGKDYGYTF.

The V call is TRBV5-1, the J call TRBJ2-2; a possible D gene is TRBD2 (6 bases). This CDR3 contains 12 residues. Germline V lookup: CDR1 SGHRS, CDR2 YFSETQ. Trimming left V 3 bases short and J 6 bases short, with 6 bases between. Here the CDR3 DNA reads TGCGCCAGCAGCTGGGAGGCCGGGGAGCTGTTTTTT. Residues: CASSWEAGELFF.

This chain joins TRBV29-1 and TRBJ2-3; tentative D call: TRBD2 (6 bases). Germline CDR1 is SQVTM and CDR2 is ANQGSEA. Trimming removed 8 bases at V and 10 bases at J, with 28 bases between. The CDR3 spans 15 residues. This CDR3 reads CSSNPPGGVADAQYF. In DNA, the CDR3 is TGCAGCTCCAATCCGCCTGGGGGTGTAGCGGATGCGCAGTATTTT.

CDR3 in DNA: TGCAGTGCTAGGGACCAGGGCCACTATGGCTACACCTTC. Translating gives CSARDQGHYGYTF. The rearrangement joins TRBV20-1 to TRBJ1-2; D is perhaps TRBD1 (5 bases). The CDR3 covers 13 residues. CDR1 is DFQATT, CDR2 SNEGSKA, per germline (reference sequence). V lost 3 bases to trimming and J lost 3 bases, with 11 bases between them.

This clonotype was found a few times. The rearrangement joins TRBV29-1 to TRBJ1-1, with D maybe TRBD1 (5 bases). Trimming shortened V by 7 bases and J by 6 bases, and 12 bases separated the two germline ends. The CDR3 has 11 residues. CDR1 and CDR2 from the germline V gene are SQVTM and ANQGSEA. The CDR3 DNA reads TGCAGCGGCTTGAGGGGACCTGAAGCTTTCTTT. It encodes CSGLRGPEAFF.

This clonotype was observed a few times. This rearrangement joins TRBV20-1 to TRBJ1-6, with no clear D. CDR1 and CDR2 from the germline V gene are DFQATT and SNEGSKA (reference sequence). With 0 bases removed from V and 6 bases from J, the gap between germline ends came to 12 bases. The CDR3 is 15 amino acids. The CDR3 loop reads CSARDQPGFNSPLHF. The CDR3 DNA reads TGCAGTGCTAGAGATCAACCCGGCTTTAATTCACCCCTCCACTTT.

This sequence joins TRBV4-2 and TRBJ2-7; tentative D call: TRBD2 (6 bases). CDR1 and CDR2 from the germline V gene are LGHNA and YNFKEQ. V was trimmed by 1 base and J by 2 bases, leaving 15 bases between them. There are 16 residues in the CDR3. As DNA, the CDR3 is TGTGCCAGCAGCCAAGGACGTGGAGGGGTTACCTACGAGCAGTACTTC. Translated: CASSQGRGGVTYEQYF.

The CDR3 spells CAISEPHGVNYGYTF. DNA for the CDR3: TGTGCCATCAGTGAGCCCCACGGGGTAAACTATGGCTACACCTTC. V is TRBV10-3 and J is TRBJ1-2; the D is unclear. Trimming removed 2 bases at V and 2 bases at J, with 12 bases between. This CDR3 contains 15 residues. Per germline, CDR1 ENHRY and CDR2 SYGVKD.

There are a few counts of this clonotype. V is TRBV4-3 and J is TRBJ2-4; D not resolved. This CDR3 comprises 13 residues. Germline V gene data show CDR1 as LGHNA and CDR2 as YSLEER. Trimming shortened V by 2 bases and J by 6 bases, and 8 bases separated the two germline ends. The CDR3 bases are TGCGCCAGCAGCCAACTACCAGGAAACATTCAGTACTTC. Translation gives CASSQLPGNIQYF.

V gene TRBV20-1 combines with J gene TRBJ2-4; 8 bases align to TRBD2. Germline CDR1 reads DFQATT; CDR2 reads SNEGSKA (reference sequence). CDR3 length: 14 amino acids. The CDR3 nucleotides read TGCAGCTTTGGCCGGGGGGGCCCCAAAAACATTCAGTACTTC. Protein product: CSFGRGGPKNIQYF.

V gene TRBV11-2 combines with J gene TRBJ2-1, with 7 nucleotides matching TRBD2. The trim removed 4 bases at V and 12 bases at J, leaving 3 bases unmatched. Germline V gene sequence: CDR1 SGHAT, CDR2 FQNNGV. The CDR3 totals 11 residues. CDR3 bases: TGTGCCAGCAGCTGGGAGGGTCCGCAGTTCTTC. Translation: CASSWEGPQFF.

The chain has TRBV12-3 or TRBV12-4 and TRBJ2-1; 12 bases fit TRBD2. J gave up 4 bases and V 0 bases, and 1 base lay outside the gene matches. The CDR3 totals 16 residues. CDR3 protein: CASSLAGLAGYNEQFF. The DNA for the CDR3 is TGTGCCAGCAGTTTAGCGGGACTAGCGGGTTACAATGAGCAGTTCTTC.

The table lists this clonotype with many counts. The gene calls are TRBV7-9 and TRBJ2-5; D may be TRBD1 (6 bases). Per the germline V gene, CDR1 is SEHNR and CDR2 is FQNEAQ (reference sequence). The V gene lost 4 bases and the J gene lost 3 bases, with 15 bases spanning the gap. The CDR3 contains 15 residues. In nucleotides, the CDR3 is TGTGCCAGCAGCTACCCAAGGGGGTCCGAAGAGACCCAGTACTTC. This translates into CASSYPRGSEETQYF.

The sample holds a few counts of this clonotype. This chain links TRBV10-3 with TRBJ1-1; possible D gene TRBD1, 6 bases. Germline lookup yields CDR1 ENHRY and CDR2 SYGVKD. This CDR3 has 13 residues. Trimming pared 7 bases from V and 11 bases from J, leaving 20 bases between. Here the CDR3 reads CAITPTQAQGAFF. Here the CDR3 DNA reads TGTGCCATCACCCCTACCCAGGCCCAGGGGGCTTTCTTT.

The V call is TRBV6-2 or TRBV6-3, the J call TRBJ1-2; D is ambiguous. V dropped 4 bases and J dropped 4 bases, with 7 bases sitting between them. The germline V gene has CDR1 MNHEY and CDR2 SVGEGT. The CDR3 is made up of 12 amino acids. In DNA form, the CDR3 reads TGTGCCAGCAGTTCACGGATCTATGGCTACACCTTC. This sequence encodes CASSSRIYGYTF.